This TCR beta chain was captured by sequencing in a study of blood T cell repertoires in COVID-19. TCRdb's table, derived via immunoSEQ multiplex PCR, lists solely in-frame clones and lacks some. The sample lists tens of thousands of clones, about 85% occurring once. V shed 8 bases and J shed 6 bases, with 10 bases lying between them. The CDR3 covers 11 residues. Input material: peripheral blood. This TCR was sampled from a human donor in a cohort sampled during active COVID-19. The V call is TRBV12-3 or TRBV12-4, the J call TRBJ1-1; D call uncertain. CDR3 region: CASGRGAEAFF. Here the CDR3 DNA reads TGTGCCAGCGGCCGTGGAGCTGAAGCTTTCTTT.